The 13 T cell receptor beta chains listed next were all sequenced from one sample in a study of CD8 T cells in ankylosing spondylitis. Via MiXCR, TCRdb re-called the 5' RACE reads, giving one row per CDR3 protein. The table shows some 200,000 distinct CDR3 sequences, with around 13% occurring only once. The sequenced sample was blood, either unsorted or a sorted T cell fraction (not recorded which). These receptors were obtained from a male donor with ankylosing spondylitis or in good health (not recorded which).

The chain uses TRBV27 and TRBJ2-3; 7 bases are shared with TRBD1. Trimming at V came to 5 bases and at J to 5 bases, leaving 4 bases not matched to a gene. This CDR3 is built from 13 residues. Germline assignment: CDR1 MNHEY and CDR2 SMNVEV (reference sequence). The CDR3 DNA reads TGTGCCAGCAGTGAAGGGGGCGAAGATACGCAGTATTTT. It encodes CASSEGGEDTQYF.

The rearrangement uses TRBV11-3 and TRBJ2-1; 11 positions match TRBD2. Germline V lookup: CDR1 SGHNT, CDR2 YENEEA. The trim removed 5 bases at V and 3 bases at J, leaving 6 bases unmatched. This CDR3 is 16 amino acids long. CDR3 protein: CASSAATSGSYNEQFF. The CDR3 DNA reads as TGTGCCAGCAGCGCCGCAACTAGCGGGAGCTACAATGAGCAGTTCTTC.

This clonotype was seen more than once but under ten times. V usage is TRBV12-3 or TRBV12-4 and J usage is TRBJ2-5; 9 nucleotides align to TRBD2. CDR3 length: 15 amino acids. J lost 7 bases, V lost 3 bases, and 9 bases had no gene match. The CDR3, as DNA: TGTGCCAGCAGTTTCGGGACTAGCCACCGAGGGACCCAGTACTTC. Translated: CASSFGTSHRGTQYF.

The chain joins TRBV24-1 to TRBJ2-3; the match to TRBD1 covers 8 bases. This CDR3 comprises 13 residues. Germline CDR1 reads KGHDR; CDR2 reads SFDVKD. The junction had 7 bases not matched to a gene; V was cut back by 7 bases and J by 8 bases. The CDR3 coding sequence is TGTGCCACCAGCGAAGGACAGGGAGCTACGCAGTATTTT. Translated, it gives CATSEGQGATQYF.

The rearrangement links TRBV10-3 to TRBJ2-5; no reliable D call. Deletions cut 2 bases from V and 5 bases from J, with 21 bases between. Germline assignment: CDR1 ENHRY and CDR2 SYGVKD. The CDR3 is 17 residues long. In DNA form, the CDR3 reads TGTGCCATCAGTGAGGTCGTAGCCGTGACACAAGACGAGACCCAGTACTTC. This gives the protein CAISEVVAVTQDETQYF.

The chain is built from TRBV3-1 and TRBJ1-1; D is possibly TRBD1 (5 bases). V gave up 3 bases and J gave up 4 bases, with 12 bases separating them. The CDR3 totals 14 residues. Germline V gives CDR1 LGHDT, CDR2 YNNKEL (reference sequence). The DNA of the CDR3 is TGTGCCAGCAGCCAGGGTTCAGGGAGCACTGAAGCTTTCTTT. It is translated as CASSQGSGSTEAFF.

This clonotype was detected only a few times. The chain links TRBV7-9 to TRBJ2-7, with D uncertain. The CDR3 has 13 amino acids. The germline V gene encodes CDR1 SEHNR and CDR2 FQNEAQ (reference sequence). V was clipped by 1 base and J by 4 bases, with 8 bases between them. The CDR3 DNA reads as TGTGCCAGCAGCTTAGGGGATTTATACGAGCAGTACTTC. It codes for CASSLGDLYEQYF.

This clonotype was seen a few times. This chain connects TRBV20-1 to TRBJ1-3, with D tentatively TRBD1 (5 bases). V was trimmed by 6 bases and J by 1 base, leaving 7 bases between them. The CDR3 consists of 12 residues. CDR1 is DFQATT and CDR2 is SNEGSKA in the germline V gene (reference sequence). CDR3 nucleotide sequence: TGCAGTGCCTCAGGGTCTGGAAACACCATATATTTT. Translating gives CSASGSGNTIYF.

The rearrangement joins TRBV7-2 to TRBJ1-1; 7 nucleotides agree with TRBD1. This CDR3 is 14 amino acids long. Per germline, CDR1 SGHTA and CDR2 FQGNSA. The V and J ends lost 4 bases and 4 bases, in that order; junction bases with no gene match: 6. The DNA for the CDR3 is TGTGCCAGCAGCTCAGGGGGTGGGGGCACTGAAGCTTTCTTT. Its protein is CASSSGGGGTEAFF.

This chain uses TRBV10-3 with TRBJ2-5, with 8 positions matching TRBD1. Germline V gene data show CDR1 as ENHRY and CDR2 as SYGVKD. V was clipped by 4 bases and J by 5 bases; unmatched bases: 6. The CDR3 covers 14 residues. CDR3 sequence (DNA): TGTGCCATCAGTGGGCGGACAGGGACGGAGACCCAGTACTTC. It yields the protein CAISGRTGTETQYF.

This sequence joins TRBV9 and TRBJ2-2, with 8 positions matching TRBD2. V lost 3 bases to trimming and J lost 1 base; unmatched junction nucleotides: 5. Germline CDR1 is SGDLS and CDR2 is YYNGEE. The CDR3 has 16 amino acids. The CDR3: CASSGSSGGNTGELFF. CDR3 DNA sequence: TGTGCCAGCAGCGGCTCAAGCGGGGGGAACACCGGGGAGCTGTTTTTT.

The V call is TRBV19, the J call TRBJ2-2; 8 nucleotides match TRBD2. The germline V gene encodes CDR1 LNHDA and CDR2 SQIVND (reference sequence). V lost 5 bases, J lost 3 bases, and 8 bases stayed unmatched. The CDR3 covers 16 residues. The CDR3 reads CASSSWTSSDTGELFF. Written as DNA, the CDR3 is TGTGCCAGTAGTTCATGGACTAGCTCGGACACCGGGGAGCTGTTTTTT.

The chain has TRBV11-1 and TRBJ2-5, with 11 bases lining up with TRBD2. Germline V gives CDR1 SGHAT, CDR2 FQDESV (reference sequence). The V gene end was trimmed by 5 bases and the J gene end by 2 bases; junction bases not matched to a gene: 16. This CDR3 contains 19 residues. CDR3 region: CASSLLAGGLPPNQETQYF. The CDR3 DNA reads TGTGCCAGCAGCCTTCTAGCGGGAGGCCTACCCCCAAATCAAGAGACCCAGTACTTC.